A single sample gave rise to the 20 T cell receptor beta chains below, sequenced in a study of blood T cell repertoires in COVID-19. Profiling relied on immunoSEQ multiplex PCR, and the TCRdb table lists in-frame clones only, not all of them. The sample lists about 90,000 clones, over 80% occurring once. Sequencing was done on a sample of peripheral blood. The receptors were sampled from a woman at least 80 years old with active or convalescent COVID-19.

This chain links TRBV2 with TRBJ2-1, with unresolved D. Germline CDR1 SNHLY, CDR2 FYNNEI. There are 14 residues in the CDR3. The ends were cut back, 7 bases at V and 0 bases at J, with 10 bases in the middle. The CDR3 region has the DNA TGTGCCAGCAACGGGTTGAGCTCCTACAATGAGCAGTTCTTC. Protein sequence: CASNGLSSYNEQFF.

The chain carries TRBV7-6 and TRBJ2-3, with 12 bases aligning to TRBD2. V lost 4 bases to trimming and J lost 2 bases; unmatched junction nucleotides: 10. CDR3 length equals 18 residues. Per the germline V gene, CDR1 is SGHVS and CDR2 is FNYEAQ. The CDR3 region is CASSSSPTSGRTTDTQYF. The CDR3 nucleotides read TGTGCCAGCAGCTCCAGCCCTACTAGCGGGAGGACCACAGATACGCAGTATTTT.

The V gene is TRBV19, the J gene TRBJ1-2; TRBD1 aligns across 9 bases. Germline V gene lookup returns CDR1 LNHDA and CDR2 SQIVND (reference sequence). The CDR3 totals 15 residues. Germline trimming cut 5 bases from V and 8 bases from J; bases unmatched to any gene: 12. CDR3 loop: CASSPDRGHSYGYTF. CDR3 DNA sequence: TGTGCCAGTAGTCCGGACAGGGGCCATTCTTACGGCTACACCTTC.

The CDR3 nucleotides read TGTGCCAGCAGCTTAAACGGAGATCAGCCCCAGCATTTT. Protein sequence: CASSLNGDQPQHF. The V gene is TRBV7-8, the J gene TRBJ1-5; D gene unclear. Germline CDR1 and CDR2: SGHVS and FQNEAQ. V was shortened by 2 bases and J by 5 bases, with 7 bases between the two germline ends. The CDR3 spans 13 residues.

The rearrangement joins TRBV19 to TRBJ1-3, with D hard to call. The germline V gene has CDR1 LNHDA and CDR2 SQIVND (reference sequence). V lost 8 bases, J lost 0 bases, and 8 bases lay in between. The CDR3 extends over 13 amino acids. This CDR3 reads CASAEGSGNTIYF. DNA for the CDR3: TGTGCCAGTGCCGAGGGCTCTGGAAACACCATATATTTT.

The genes are TRBV10-3 and TRBJ2-7; 7 bases fit TRBD1. Trimming at V came to 4 bases and at J to 2 bases, leaving 5 bases not matched to a gene. This CDR3 has 14 amino acids. CDR1 and CDR2 (germline): ENHRY, SYGVKD. The CDR3 loop is CAISGRQGAYEQYF. The CDR3 bases are TGTGCCATCAGTGGGAGACAGGGTGCCTACGAGCAGTACTTC.

This chain links TRBV30 with TRBJ1-6; tentative D call: TRBD1 (6 bases). Trimming took 4 bases from V and 8 from J, leaving 12 bases between them. CDR3 length: 13 residues. Per germline, CDR1 GTSNPN and CDR2 SVGIG (reference sequence). CDR3 nucleotides: TGTGCCTGGACACAGGGAGGGGATTCACCCCTCCACTTT. Its protein is CAWTQGGDSPLHF. The entire variable domain, with the rest obtained from reference TRBV30 and TRBJ1-6, is as follows: SQTIHQWPATLVQPVGSPLSLECTVEGTSNPNLYWYRQAAGRGLQLLFYSVGIGQISSEVPQNLSASRPQDRQFILSSKKLLLSDSGFYLCAWTQGGDSPLHFGNGTRLTVT.

This clone was seen just once. The chain employs TRBV7-8 and TRBJ2-7, with D unresolved. Trimming pared 1 base from V and 3 bases from J, leaving 10 bases between. Germline assignment: CDR1 SGHVS and CDR2 FQNEAQ. This CDR3 has 14 amino acids. This CDR3 reads CASSLGPVVYEQYF. The CDR3 DNA reads TGTGCCAGCAGCTTAGGGCCTGTGGTCTACGAGCAGTACTTC.

The V and J genes are TRBV7-9 and TRBJ1-1; D gene uncertain. V lost 11 bases, J lost 5 bases, and 18 bases lay in between. The CDR3 loop spans 13 amino acids. Germline V CDR1 and CDR2: SEHNR, FQNEAQ (reference sequence). The CDR3 protein is CALIRGSGTEAFF. CDR3 in DNA: TGTGCCTTAATACGAGGGAGCGGAACTGAAGCTTTCTTT. Full variable domain (outside the CDR3, taken from reference TRBV7-9 and TRBJ1-1): DTGVSQNPRHKITKRGQNVTFRCDPISEHNRLYWYRQTLGQGPEFLTYFQNEAQLEKSRLLSDRFSAERPKGSFSTLEIQRTEQGDSAMYLCALIRGSGTEAFFGQGTRLTVV.

Only one count was recorded for this clone. This rearrangement joins TRBV24-1 to TRBJ1-4, with D hard to call. V lost 4 bases, J lost 0 bases, and 2 bases lay in between. CDR3 size: 13 residues. Germline V gene lookup returns CDR1 KGHDR and CDR2 SFDVKD. This chain's CDR3 is CATSDSTNEKLFF. In DNA, the CDR3 is TGTGCCACCAGTGACTCAACTAATGAAAAACTGTTTTTT.

The chain joins TRBV15 to TRBJ2-1, with D possibly TRBD2 on 6 matching bases. The V gene lost 5 bases and the J gene lost 4 bases, with 9 bases spanning the gap. The CDR3 is made up of 13 amino acids. Germline V lookup: CDR1 LNHNV, CDR2 YYDKDF (reference sequence). The CDR3 DNA reads TGTGCCACCAGCCCGGGAGAGTACAATGAGCAGTTCTTC. This sequence encodes CATSPGEYNEQFF.

The chain links TRBV11-3 to TRBJ1-1, with a tentative D call TRBD1 (5 bases). Germline CDR1 reads SGHNT; CDR2 reads YENEEA. Between the trimmed V and J ends, which lost 6 bases and 0 bases, there was a span of 11 bases. The CDR3 runs 14 residues. CDR3 nucleotides: TGTGCCAGCAGATCGGACAAGTTGAACACTGAAGCTTTCTTT. Encoded protein: CASRSDKLNTEAFF.

This chain connects TRBV7-9 to TRBJ1-1, with TRBD1 matching 8 bases. This CDR3 has 14 residues. Germline-derived CDR1 and CDR2 are SEHNR and FQNEAQ (reference sequence). V shed 7 bases and J 3 bases; nucleotides not matched to a gene: 7. The CDR3 DNA follows: TGTGCCAGCACTCAAACAGGGGGGTACACTGAAGCTTTCTTT. It codes for CASTQTGGYTEAFF.

V gene TRBV2 combines with J gene TRBJ2-7; 7 bases line up with TRBD1. V trimming: 6 bases; J trimming: 3 bases; junction bases outside the gene matches: 14. Germline V gives CDR1 SNHLY, CDR2 FYNNEI. The CDR3 contains 16 residues. CDR3 region: CASRGGLAPSNYEQYF. CDR3 DNA sequence: TGTGCCAGCAGAGGGGGCCTAGCTCCTTCGAACTACGAGCAGTACTTC.

This chain connects TRBV11-3 to TRBJ2-3, with a possible D match to TRBD1 (5 bases). The CDR3 totals 14 residues. V shed 1 base and J shed 2 bases, with 7 bases lying between them. The germline gives CDR1 SGHNT, CDR2 YENEEA. CDR3 residues: CASSLGGYTDTQYF. For the CDR3, the DNA is TGTGCCAGCAGCTTAGGGGGCTACACAGATACGCAGTATTTT. The entire variable domain, with the rest obtained from reference TRBV11-3 and TRBJ2-3, is as follows: EAGVVQSPRYKIIEKKQPVAFWCNPISGHNTLYWYLQNLGQGPELLIRYENEEAVDDSQLPKDRFSAERLKGVDSTLKIQPAELGDSAVYLCASSLGGYTDTQYFGPGTRLTVL.

The V and J genes are TRBV19 and TRBJ1-6; 7 bases fit TRBD1. The germline V gene has CDR1 LNHDA and CDR2 SQIVND (reference sequence). The CDR3 consists of 18 residues. The J segment lost 7 bases and the V segment lost 3 bases, leaving 15 bases of the junction unmatched. Here the CDR3 reads CASSMRRFRGQRNSPLHF. CDR3 bases: TGTGCCAGTAGTATGAGGCGGTTTAGGGGACAGAGGAATTCACCCCTCCACTTT.

This clone was detected a few times. This rearrangement joins TRBV30 to TRBJ1-3; D remains ambiguous. V was trimmed by 2 bases and J by 6 bases, leaving 11 bases between them. The CDR3 extends over 13 amino acids. Germline V gives CDR1 GTSNPN, CDR2 SVGIG (reference sequence). The CDR3 reads CAWSKRAPNTIYF. Written as DNA, the CDR3 is TGTGCCTGGAGTAAAAGAGCCCCAAACACCATATATTTT.

The V call is TRBV5-6, the J call TRBJ2-5; D remains ambiguous. CDR1 SGHDT and CDR2 YYEEEE come from the germline V gene. This CDR3 has 13 amino acids. The ends were cut back, 4 bases at V and 4 bases at J, with 11 bases in the middle. The CDR3: CASSLDWRETQYF. For the CDR3, the DNA is TGTGCCAGCAGCCTAGATTGGCGAGAGACCCAGTACTTC.

The chain couples TRBV15 to TRBJ2-6, with a possible D match to TRBD1 (6 bases). This CDR3 is built from 19 residues. V lost 0 bases, J lost 2 bases, and 17 bases lay in between. CDR1 and CDR2 (germline): LNHNV, YYDKDF (reference sequence). The DNA of the CDR3 is TGTGCCACCAGCAGAGATCCAGGGGCCAAGATCGCTGGGGCCAACGTCCTGACTTTC. It yields the protein CATSRDPGAKIAGANVLTF.

This rearrangement joins TRBV5-6 to TRBJ1-2; TRBD1 matches 8 bases. The CDR3 contains 14 residues. CDR1 is SGHDT, CDR2 YYEEEE, per germline. Trimming removed 1 base from V and 4 bases from J; junction bases left unmatched: 3. The CDR3 sequence is CASSLTTGVYGYTF. DNA of the CDR3: TGTGCCAGCAGCTTGACGACAGGGGTCTATGGCTACACCTTC. Based on the CDR3 plus reference TRBV5-6 and TRBJ1-2, the full variable domain is DAGVTQSPTHLIKTRGQQVTLRCSPKSGHDTVSWYQQALGQGPQFIFQYYEEEERQRGNFPDRFSGHQFPNYSSELNVNALLLGDSALYLCASSLTTGVYGYTFGSGTRLTVV.